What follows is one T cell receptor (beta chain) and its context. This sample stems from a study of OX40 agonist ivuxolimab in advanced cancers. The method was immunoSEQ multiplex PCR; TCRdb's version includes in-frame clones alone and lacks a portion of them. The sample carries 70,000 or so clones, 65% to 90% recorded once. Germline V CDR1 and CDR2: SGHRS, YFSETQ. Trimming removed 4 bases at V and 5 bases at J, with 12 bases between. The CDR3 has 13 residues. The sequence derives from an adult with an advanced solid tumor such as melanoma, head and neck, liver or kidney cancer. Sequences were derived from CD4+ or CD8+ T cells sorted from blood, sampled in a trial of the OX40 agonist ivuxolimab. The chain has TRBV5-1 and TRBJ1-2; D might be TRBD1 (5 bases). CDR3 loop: CASSVDSRYGYTF. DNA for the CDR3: TGCGCCAGCAGCGTCGACAGTCGATATGGCTACACCTTC.